Below, 23 T cell receptor beta chains from the same sample are listed, as sequenced in a study of blood T cell repertoires in COVID-19. Libraries were prepared by immunoSEQ multiplex PCR; TCRdb keeps only in-frame clonotypes and omits some of them. In the table there are 150,000 to 200,000 clones, 70% to 90% of which are singletons. The sample comprised peripheral blood. The receptors shown here come from a man between 60 and 75 years old with active or convalescent COVID-19.

The rearrangement joins TRBV6-5 to TRBJ2-3, with D perhaps TRBD2 (5 bases). This CDR3 contains 13 residues. V lost 7 bases and J lost 2, with 10 bases in between. CDR1 and CDR2 from the germline V gene are MNHEY and SVGAGI. The CDR3 protein is CASKRDNTDTQYF. The CDR3 DNA sequence: TGTGCCAGCAAACGGGATAACACAGATACGCAGTATTTT.

The V call is TRBV5-1, the J call TRBJ2-1; perhaps TRBD2 as D (5 bases). This CDR3 contains 11 residues. V lost 3 bases, J lost 13 bases, and 11 bases lay in between. CDR1 is SGHRS, CDR2 YFSETQ, per germline. CDR3 nucleotides: TGCGCCAGCAGCTCGGATCGGGGACAGTTCTTC. This codes for CASSSDRGQFF.

This clone has just one count. This sequence joins TRBV6-5 and TRBJ2-1, with 9 bases aligning to TRBD2. Germline trimming cut 0 bases from V and 4 bases from J; bases unmatched to any gene: 1. The CDR3 is 15 residues long. Germline values: CDR1 MNHEY, CDR2 SVGAGI. In nucleotides, the CDR3 is TGTGCCAGCAGTTACTCTCTAGCGGGGTACAATGAGCAGTTCTTC. Translating it yields CASSYSLAGYNEQFF.

The chain joins TRBV11-2 to TRBJ2-3; D is perhaps TRBD2 (7 bases). Germline CDR1 and CDR2: SGHAT and FQNNGV. Trimming shortened V by 6 bases and J by 4 bases, and 17 bases separated the two germline ends. This CDR3 has 15 amino acids. The CDR3 nucleotides read TGTGCCAGCAGGGCGGGGGTCGGGGGCGCAGATACGCAGTATTTT. Residues: CASRAGVGGADTQYF.

The rearrangement uses TRBV27 and TRBJ2-5, with TRBD2 matching 7 bases. V lost 3 bases and J lost 3; bases outside the gene matches: 7. CDR1 is MNHEY, CDR2 SMNVEV, per germline (reference sequence). CDR3 size: 15 residues. The CDR3 loop reads CASSFFAGVKETQYF. The DNA of the CDR3 is TGTGCCAGCAGTTTTTTTGCGGGGGTTAAAGAGACCCAGTACTTC.

This chain uses TRBV25-1 with TRBJ2-5; 13 positions agree with TRBD2. The CDR3 runs 15 residues. The V segment lost 5 bases and the J segment 4 bases; nucleotides outside the gene matches: 4. CDR1 and CDR2 from the germline V gene are MGHDK and SYGVNS. The DNA for the CDR3 is TGTGCCAGCAGTACTAGCGGGGGGGCAGGAGAGACCCAGTACTTC. As protein: CASSTSGGAGETQYF.

The chain combines TRBV12-5 with TRBJ1-6; D might be TRBD1 (5 bases). Trimming shortened V by 1 base and J by 8 bases, and 9 bases separated the two germline ends. The length of the CDR3 is 14 residues. Germline V gives CDR1 LGHNT, CDR2 FRNRAP. The CDR3 loop reads CASGLGQTHSPLHF. CDR3 in DNA: TGTGCTAGTGGTTTGGGACAGACCCATTCACCCCTCCACTTT.

V is TRBV18 and J is TRBJ2-5; 8 positions match TRBD2. The CDR3 length is 15 residues. The V segment lost 4 bases and the J segment 2 bases; nucleotides outside the gene matches: 6. CDR1 KGHSH and CDR2 LQKENI come from the germline V gene. CDR3 amino acids: CASSLPGLGQETQYF. The CDR3 bases are TGTGCCAGCTCACTACCGGGACTAGGGCAAGAGACCCAGTACTTC.

Written as DNA, the CDR3 is TGTGCCAGTAGTATCGGGACACCCAATAGCAATCAGCCCCAGCATTTT. Translated: CASSIGTPNSNQPQHF. The V gene is TRBV19, the J gene TRBJ1-5, with D perhaps matching TRBD1 (6 bases). The V gene's germline CDR1 is LNHDA and CDR2 SQIVND (reference sequence). Trimming took off 3 bases at V and 0 bases at J, with 12 bases between the two ends. The CDR3 covers 16 residues.

V and J are TRBV19 and TRBJ1-3, with a weak D call TRBD1 (5 bases). The CDR3 has 16 residues. Trimming removed 2 bases at V and 2 bases at J, with 13 bases between. Germline V lookup: CDR1 LNHDA, CDR2 SQIVND (reference sequence). CDR3 region: CASSIQGNLAGNTIYF. DNA for the CDR3: TGTGCCAGTAGTATACAGGGAAACTTGGCTGGAAACACCATATATTTT.

CDR3 nucleotide sequence: TGTGCCAGTAGTCGTCTCACACAGGGGAGCGGGGAGCTGTTTTTT. This sequence encodes CASSRLTQGSGELFF. The genes are TRBV19 and TRBJ2-2, with TRBD1 matching over 7 bases. CDR1 LNHDA and CDR2 SQIVND come from the germline V gene (reference sequence). J lost 7 bases, V lost 5 bases, and 10 bases had no gene match. The CDR3 is 15 residues long.

This rearrangement joins TRBV21-1 to TRBJ2-2; TRBD2 was called by the table and not checked on the DNA. TRBV21-1 is a listed pseudogene. The CDR3 length is 15 residues. CDR3 sequence (DNA): TGTGCCGGTCCCAGGCAGCGGGGGTGGGGCGGGGAGCTGTTTTTT. This gives the protein CAGPRQRGWGGELFF.

The chain uses TRBV7-2 and TRBJ2-5; 8 bases map to TRBD2. With V trimmed by 5 bases and J by 2 bases, 10 bases remained unmatched. Germline loops: CDR1 SGHTA, CDR2 FQGNSA. This CDR3 is 16 amino acids long. In DNA form, the CDR3 reads TGTGCCAGCAGCGCGAACCCAGCGGGGGTTCAAGAGACCCAGTACTTC. Protein: CASSANPAGVQETQYF.

This clone occurred once. The V and J genes are TRBV12-3 or TRBV12-4 and TRBJ1-2, with TRBD1 matching over 7 bases. V dropped 2 bases and J dropped 7; count of bases not matched to a gene: 4. The CDR3 contains 13 residues. The CDR3 nucleotides read TGTGCCAGCAGTTTAAGACAGGGATCTGGCTACACCTTC. This gives the protein CASSLRQGSGYTF.

The chain joins TRBV2 to TRBJ2-2, with 9 bases that match TRBD1. From germline, CDR1 is SNHLY and CDR2 FYNNEI. The V segment lost 7 bases and the J segment 4 bases; nucleotides outside the gene matches: 10. The CDR3 totals 16 residues. CDR3 amino acids: CASIQGQGSSTGELFF. CDR3 DNA: TGTGCCAGCATCCAGGGACAGGGATCATCCACCGGGGAGCTGTTTTTT.

For the CDR3, the DNA is TGTGCCAGTAGTATCGGGAGCTCGAACACTGAAGCTTTCTTT. It translates to CASSIGSSNTEAFF. The chain couples TRBV19 to TRBJ1-1; no clear D. V lost 3 bases, J lost 1 base, and 9 bases lay in between. Germline lookup yields CDR1 LNHDA and CDR2 SQIVND (reference sequence). The CDR3 is 14 amino acids.

V is TRBV2 and J is TRBJ1-2; D uncertain. This CDR3 is 10 amino acids long. Trimming cost V 9 bases and J 2 bases, with 4 bases left between them. Looked up from germline, CDR1 is SNHLY and CDR2 is FYNNEI. CDR3 sequence (DNA): TGTGCCAGTCTAAACTATGGCTACACCTTC. This codes for CASLNYGYTF. The complete variable domain, with remaining parts taken from reference TRBV2 and TRBJ1-2, reads EPEVTQTPSHQVTQMGQEVILRCVPISNHLYFYWYRQILGQKVEFLVSFYNNEISEKSEIFDDQFSVERPDGSNFTLKIRSTKLEDSAMYFCASLNYGYTFGSGTRLTVV.

The chain employs TRBV20-1 and TRBJ1-1; D perhaps matches TRBD1 (5 bases). This CDR3 has 11 amino acids. The V gene's germline CDR1 is DFQATT and CDR2 SNEGSKA (reference sequence). Between the trimmed V and J ends, which lost 7 bases and 4 bases, there was a span of 10 bases. CDR3 sequence: CSVERGTEAFF. The CDR3 nucleotides are TGCAGTGTGGAAAGGGGCACTGAAGCTTTCTTT.

V and J are TRBV5-1 and TRBJ2-1, with TRBD2 matching over 10 bases. This CDR3 contains 15 residues. Germline CDR1 SGHRS, CDR2 YFSETQ. Trimming removed 6 bases from V and 5 bases from J; junction bases left unmatched: 8. The CDR3 spells CASTHGGLANNEQFF. CDR3 nucleotide sequence: TGCGCCAGCACCCATGGGGGACTAGCGAACAATGAGCAGTTCTTC.

V usage is TRBV2 and J usage is TRBJ1-5, with no clear D. V was trimmed by 3 bases and J by 0 bases, leaving 9 bases between them. This CDR3 is 15 amino acids long. The V gene's germline CDR1 is SNHLY and CDR2 FYNNEI. The CDR3 loop reads CASSELSSSNQPQHF. The CDR3 DNA sequence: TGTGCCAGCAGTGAGTTGTCTTCTAGCAATCAGCCCCAGCATTTT.

The chain combines TRBV11-2 with TRBJ2-1; 12 nucleotides align to TRBD2. The CDR3 is made up of 17 amino acids. CDR1 and CDR2 (germline): SGHAT, FQNNGV. V was pared by 5 bases and J by 6 bases, with 11 bases of the junction left unmatched. The CDR3, as DNA: TGTGCCAGCAGCCCCCACCGGGCTAGCGGGGGGGTCAATGAGCAGTTCTTC. Protein product: CASSPHRASGGVNEQFF.

The V and J genes are TRBV9 and TRBJ2-3, with D possibly being TRBD2 (6 bases). The CDR3 is made up of 17 amino acids. With 0 bases removed from V and 6 bases from J, the gap between germline ends came to 20 bases. The germline V gene has CDR1 SGDLS and CDR2 YYNGEE. CDR3 protein: CASSVEGGTSLRDTQYF. In DNA, the CDR3 is TGTGCCAGCAGCGTAGAGGGCGGGACCTCCCTGCGGGATACGCAGTATTTT.

This rearrangement joins TRBV2 to TRBJ1-6, with TRBD1 matching 9 bases. The junction had 7 bases not matched to a gene; V was cut back by 6 bases and J by 7 bases. Germline assignment: CDR1 SNHLY and CDR2 FYNNEI. The CDR3 consists of 15 residues. The CDR3 reads CASRDQTGGNSPLHF. The CDR3 DNA sequence: TGTGCCAGCAGGGACCAGACAGGGGGGAATTCACCCCTCCACTTT.